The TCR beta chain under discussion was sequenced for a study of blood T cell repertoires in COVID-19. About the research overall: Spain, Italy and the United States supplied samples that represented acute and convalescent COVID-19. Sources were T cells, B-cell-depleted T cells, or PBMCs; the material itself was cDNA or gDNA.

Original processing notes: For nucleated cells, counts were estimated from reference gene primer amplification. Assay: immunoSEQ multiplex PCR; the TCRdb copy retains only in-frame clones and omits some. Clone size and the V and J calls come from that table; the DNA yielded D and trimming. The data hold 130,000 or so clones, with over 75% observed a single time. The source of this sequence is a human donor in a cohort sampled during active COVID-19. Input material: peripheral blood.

The CDR3 protein is CASSLVRGGELFF. The CDR3 nucleotides read TGTGCCAGCAGCTTAGTTAGGGGCGGGGAGCTGTTTTTT. The chain joins TRBV7-2 to TRBJ2-2; tentative D call: TRBD1 (5 bases). Per germline, CDR1 SGHTA and CDR2 FQGNSA. The V and J ends lost 1 base and 7 bases respectively, with 7 bases between them. The CDR3 has 13 amino acids.